These 16 T cell receptor beta chains were sequenced from one sample in a study of blood T cell repertoires in COVID-19. Assay: immunoSEQ multiplex PCR; the TCRdb copy retains only in-frame clones and omits some. The table has about 270,000 clones, around 90% seen once; the top ten hold around 0.9%. Specimen: PBMCs or T cells enriched from blood (not recorded which). The origin of the receptors is a woman between 25 and 40 years old who had recovered from COVID-19.

The V and J genes are TRBV6-5 and TRBJ1-2; 7 bases align to TRBD1. CDR1 is MNHEY and CDR2 is SVGAGI in the germline V gene. The CDR3 sequence is 14 residues long. The junction had 7 bases not matched to a gene; V was cut back by 5 bases and J by 4 bases. The CDR3, as DNA: TGTGCCAGCAGTCGTACAGGGGTGGGCTATGGCTACACCTTC. It translates to CASSRTGVGYGYTF.

CDR3 residues: CASSLDFTDTQYF. The CDR3 nucleotides read TGTGCCAGCAGCTTAGACTTCACAGATACGCAGTATTTT. The chain has TRBV7-2 and TRBJ2-3; D not certain. Germline assignment: CDR1 SGHTA and CDR2 FQGNSA. Trimming removed 1 base from V and 2 bases from J, with 4 bases in between. The CDR3 sequence is 13 residues long.

This clone turned up a few times. The chain carries TRBV28 and TRBJ1-5; D remains unclear. This CDR3 is 10 amino acids long. V lost 5 bases to trimming and J lost 9 bases, with 5 bases between them. The V gene's germline CDR1 is MDHEN and CDR2 SYDVKM. CDR3 sequence reads: CASSRGPQHF. The CDR3 nucleotides are TGTGCCAGCAGTCGGGGGCCCCAGCATTTT.

The rearrangement joins TRBV27 to TRBJ2-1, with D uncertain. Germline-derived CDR1 and CDR2 are MNHEY and SMNVEV (reference sequence). This CDR3 has 17 residues. Trimming removed 6 bases from V and 2 bases from J, with 20 bases in between. The CDR3 DNA reads TGTGCCAGCAGCAACCCACGTCCGAGCGTACCCTACAATGAGCAGTTCTTC. Protein: CASSNPRPSVPYNEQFF.

CDR3 amino acids: CASSPRSWTSLAKNIQYF. DNA for the CDR3: TGTGCCAGCAGCCCTAGGTCCTGGACATCTTTAGCCAAAAACATTCAGTACTTC. The chain has TRBV3-1 (or the pseudogene TRBV3-2) and TRBJ2-4, with D possibly being TRBD1 (5 bases). V was trimmed by 4 bases and J by 0 bases, leaving 19 bases between them. The CDR3 consists of 18 residues. The V gene's germline CDR1 is LGHDT and CDR2 YNNKEL (reference sequence).

V gene TRBV28 combines with J gene TRBJ1-2, with 7 bases identical to TRBD1. The CDR3 is made up of 14 amino acids. Losses at the gene ends were 8 bases for V and 2 bases for J; bases not matched to a gene: 8. Germline V gene data show CDR1 as MDHEN and CDR2 as SYDVKM. The CDR3 here is CASLRDRPNYGYTF. CDR3 DNA sequence: TGTGCCAGCCTCCGGGACAGACCGAACTATGGCTACACCTTC.

The chain joins TRBV19 to TRBJ1-5, with TRBD1 as a possible D gene (5 bases). The CDR3 contains 16 residues. Trimming took 2 bases from V and 3 from J, leaving 14 bases between them. Germline V lookup: CDR1 LNHDA, CDR2 SQIVND (reference sequence). The CDR3 bases are TGTGCCAGTAGTATATCCCGACAGTCTTACAATCAGCCCCAGCATTTT. It yields the protein CASSISRQSYNQPQHF.

In nucleotides, the CDR3 is TGTGCCACCAGCAGAGATGGGGGCCCTCTCGACAGGAACACTGAAGCTTTCTTT. This gives the protein CATSRDGGPLDRNTEAFF. The chain combines TRBV15 with TRBJ1-1; D might be TRBD1 (6 bases). The germline V and J ends were trimmed by 0 bases and 1 base, with 18 bases remaining between them. The CDR3 covers 18 residues. Germline assignment: CDR1 LNHNV and CDR2 YYDKDF (reference sequence). Drawing the rest from reference TRBV15 and TRBJ1-1, the complete variable domain is DAMVIQNPRYQVTQFGKPVTLSCSQTLNHNVMYWYQQKSSQAPKLLFHYYDKDFNNEADTPDNFQSRRPNTSFCFLDIRSPGLGDTAMYLCATSRDGGPLDRNTEAFFGQGTRLTVV.

The chain carries TRBV3-1 (or the pseudogene TRBV3-2) and TRBJ1-1; no clear D. Looked up from germline, CDR1 is LGHDT and CDR2 is YNNKEL (reference sequence). V was clipped by 7 bases and J by 0 bases, with 15 bases between them. The CDR3 is 15 amino acids. The CDR3 DNA reads as TGTGCCAGCACCAAAGACCCAGGCATGAACACTGAAGCTTTCTTT. Translating it yields CASTKDPGMNTEAFF.

V usage is TRBV6-2 or TRBV6-3 and J usage is TRBJ2-7; perhaps TRBD2 as D (5 bases). Germline-derived CDR1 and CDR2 are MNHEY and SVGEGT. V was shortened by 0 bases and J by 1 base, with 22 bases between the two germline ends. The CDR3 length is 19 residues. CDR3 sequence: CASSYSITASLLGSYEQYF. DNA for the CDR3: TGTGCCAGCAGTTACTCGATTACCGCTAGCCTCCTCGGGTCCTACGAGCAGTACTTC.

This clone was counted once. The rearrangement joins TRBV27 to TRBJ1-1, with D perhaps matching TRBD1 (5 bases). There are 15 residues in the CDR3. V was shortened by 4 bases and J by 1 base, with 13 bases between the two germline ends. Germline V gene lookup returns CDR1 MNHEY and CDR2 SMNVEV (reference sequence). The CDR3 sequence is CASSSPPQGNTEAFF. CDR3 nucleotide sequence: TGTGCCAGCAGTTCGCCCCCGCAGGGGAACACTGAAGCTTTCTTT.

This chain links TRBV13 with TRBJ2-4, with 7 bases fitting TRBD2. Germline values: CDR1 PRHDT, CDR2 FYEKMQ (reference sequence). This CDR3 is built from 15 residues. V lost 6 bases and J lost 1; bases outside the gene matches: 6. The CDR3 sequence: CASRPRGGAKNIQYF. The CDR3 DNA is TGTGCCAGCAGACCTCGGGGAGGGGCCAAAAACATTCAGTACTTC.

The V and J genes are TRBV18 and TRBJ1-1; TRBD1 matches 10 bases. This CDR3 contains 18 residues. Germline values: CDR1 KGHSH, CDR2 LQKENI. V lost 6 bases to trimming and J lost 1 base; unmatched junction nucleotides: 14. The CDR3 protein is CASSQLSGQGYQNTEAFF. CDR3 bases: TGTGCCAGCTCCCAATTGTCGGGACAGGGGTATCAGAACACTGAAGCTTTCTTT.

The chain recombines TRBV28 with TRBJ2-7; no firm D call. The V and J ends lost 2 bases and 2 bases respectively, with 7 bases between them. The CDR3 has 13 residues. Germline CDR1 MDHEN, CDR2 SYDVKM. CDR3 loop: CASSLTAAYEQYF. The CDR3 DNA sequence: TGTGCCAGCAGTTTAACCGCGGCCTACGAGCAGTACTTC.

CDR3 coding DNA: TGTGCCAGCAGTTTATGGTCCAGGACAGCGCCCTATGGCTACACCTTC. Translating it yields CASSLWSRTAPYGYTF. J is TRBJ1-2 and V is TRBV28, with D perhaps TRBD1 (6 bases). The CDR3 sequence is 16 residues long. V lost 0 bases and J lost 4, with 15 bases in between. Germline CDR1 MDHEN, CDR2 SYDVKM.

The chain couples TRBV6-5 to TRBJ2-7; possibly TRBD2 for D (6 bases). The germline CDR1 and CDR2 sequences are MNHEY and SVGAGI. The CDR3 runs 14 residues. V was clipped by 8 bases and J by 2 bases, with 16 bases between them. CDR3: CASAWGDLTYEQYF. The CDR3, as DNA: TGTGCCAGCGCTTGGGGGGACTTGACCTACGAGCAGTACTTC.